This TCR beta chain was found in a study of beta chain features in type 1 diabetes. Study summary: The study found patients and healthy donors alike in age, gender and cell yields.

Expressed TCRB transcripts were sequenced because the isolated RNA had all been reverse transcribed beforehand. Assay used: immunoSEQ multiplex PCR; TCRdb lists only in-frame clones, some missing. The repertoire holds roughly 350,000 clones, with roughly 11% as singletons. Between the trimmed V and J ends, which lost 1 base and 1 base, there was a span of 22 bases. The germline gives CDR1 LGHNA, CDR2 YSLEER. This CDR3 region has 19 residues. The gene calls are TRBV4-3 and TRBJ1-1; D gene unclear. Sequenced: naive CD4+ T cells from blood. The sequence was collected from a woman aged 25 to 39 in good health. CDR3 nucleotides: TGCGCCAGCAGCCAAGGATCCCAGAACCAGTTTTCTAGGAACACTGAAGCTTTCTTT. Translation: CASSQGSQNQFSRNTEAFF.